The next 6 T cell receptor beta chains were all read from a single sample in a study of regulatory T cells in long-lasting Graves disease. Noted time point: persistent/refractory GD, antithyroid drugs over 5 years with positive TRAb. The authors made the TCR library using RNA they extracted from PBMCs. Building of the TCR beta libraries involved iRepertoire HTBI primers and Arm-PCR of CDR3 regions. TCRdb independently ran MiXCR on the multiplex PCR reads; one entry per CDR3 protein. The table shows some 280,000 distinct CDR3 sequences, with 22% occurring only once. The source material was peripheral blood mononuclear cells (PBMCs), sampled when the disease was refractory, from a patient treated with antithyroid drugs. The source of these receptors is a female donor with Graves disease.

The sample holds many counts of this clonotype. This rearrangement joins TRBV2 to TRBJ2-2; D is ambiguous. The CDR3 is made up of 14 amino acids. Germline V lookup: CDR1 SNHLY, CDR2 FYNNEI. The V and J ends lost 4 bases and 1 base respectively, with 7 bases between them. The CDR3 spells CASSVLGNTGELFF. Written as DNA, the CDR3 is TGTGCCAGCAGTGTGCTGGGGAACACCGGGGAGCTGTTTTTT.

This clonotype was seen many times. The CDR3 nucleotides read TGCAGTGCTAGACCCAAGGACAGATCCTGGTATGGCTACACCTTC. This gives the protein CSARPKDRSWYGYTF. V usage is TRBV20-1 and J usage is TRBJ1-2; tentatively, D is TRBD1 (6 bases). CDR1 is DFQATT, CDR2 SNEGSKA, per germline (reference sequence). V lost 2 bases and J 5 bases, leaving 18 bases between the germline ends. The CDR3 contains 15 residues.

This clonotype was found many times. The V call is TRBV28, the J call TRBJ1-1; TRBD1 matches 7 bases. With V trimmed by 3 bases and J by 1 base, 8 bases remained unmatched. Germline CDR1 MDHEN, CDR2 SYDVKM. This CDR3 is built from 16 residues. This CDR3 reads CASSFPRGVGNTEAFF. The CDR3 nucleotides are TGTGCCAGCAGTTTCCCCAGGGGGGTGGGGAACACTGAAGCTTTCTTT.

At least ten counts were recorded for this clonotype. The chain joins TRBV12-3 or TRBV12-4 to TRBJ1-5; TRBD1 might be the D (6 bases). CDR3 length: 13 residues. Trimming took 6 bases from V and 5 from J, leaving 11 bases between them. CDR3 in DNA: TGTGCCAGCAGCGCAGGGGTGCATCAGCCCCAGCATTTT. It translates to CASSAGVHQPQHF.

This rearrangement joins TRBV4-3 to TRBJ1-2, with a possible D match to TRBD1 (6 bases). The length of the CDR3 is 15 residues. Per the germline V gene, CDR1 is LGHNA and CDR2 is YSLEER. Trimming took off 0 bases at V and 3 bases at J, with 11 bases between the two ends. CDR3 sequence: CASSQEYGGDYGYTF. The CDR3 DNA reads TGCGCCAGCAGCCAAGAATACGGGGGCGACTATGGCTACACCTTC.

A word on this clonotype: A read error may explain this, as a much larger clone is one base away. This sequence joins TRBV6-1 and TRBJ1-5; D is perhaps TRBD1 (6 bases). Trimming shortened V by 4 bases and J by 15 bases, and 19 bases separated the two germline ends. The CDR3 loop spans 13 amino acids. Germline values: CDR1 MNHNS, CDR2 SASEGT. DNA of the CDR3: TGTGCCAGCAGTGTTGGGGGCAAGGACTCCCTGCATTTT. Translated, it gives CASSVGGKDSLHF.